The 26 T cell receptor beta chains presented below share a single source sample, sequenced in a study of cytomegalovirus exposure and HLA in healthy donors. The PCR had 60 Vbeta and 13 Jbeta primers. Sequencing used immunoSEQ multiplex PCR; TCRdb keeps in-frame clones, though not all of them. The table shows under 150,000 clones, with roughly four fifths occurring only once. Sample: PBMCs. These receptors all stem from a male donor in good health and CMV-seronegative.

The DNA of the CDR3 is TGTGCCAGCAGTTTAGAAGCGCCGAGCTCCTACAATGAGCAGTTCTTC. Translating it yields CASSLEAPSSYNEQFF. The chain combines TRBV28 with TRBJ2-1, with D hard to call. The CDR3 length is 16 residues. CDR1 is MDHEN, CDR2 SYDVKM, per germline. Trimming left V 2 bases short and J 0 bases short, with 11 bases between.

In DNA form, the CDR3 reads TGTGCCTGGAGTAGGGGACAGGGCATCAATCAGCCCCAGCATTTT. Protein: CAWSRGQGINQPQHF. The chain employs TRBV30 and TRBJ1-5; 9 nucleotides line up with TRBD1. After removal of 2 bases from V and 3 bases from J, the junction contained 5 bases not matched to a gene. CDR3 size: 15 residues. Germline V lookup: CDR1 GTSNPN, CDR2 SVGIG (reference sequence).

This clone was observed once. This chain joins TRBV4-1 and TRBJ2-7; D might be TRBD2 (6 bases). V lost 4 bases and J lost 3, with 7 bases in between. This CDR3 has 12 residues. Germline CDR1 and CDR2: MGHRA and YSYEKL. CDR3 protein: CASSPGDYEQYF. Written as DNA, the CDR3 is TGCGCCAGCAGCCCGGGGGACTACGAGCAGTACTTC.

This rearrangement joins TRBV7-3 to TRBJ2-2; 7 bases agree with TRBD1. With 6 bases clipped from V and 0 bases from J, the junction kept 4 bases outside the gene matches. The CDR3 runs 15 residues. Germline V gene sequence: CDR1 SGHTA, CDR2 FQGTGA. The CDR3 spells CASSPGTANTGELFF. The CDR3 DNA reads as TGTGCCAGCAGTCCCGGGACAGCGAACACCGGGGAGCTGTTTTTT.

This rearrangement joins TRBV19 to TRBJ1-5; TRBD1 aligns across 7 bases. CDR1 is LNHDA and CDR2 is SQIVND in the germline V gene (reference sequence). The CDR3 spans 16 residues. The V segment lost 7 bases and the J segment 4 bases; nucleotides outside the gene matches: 13. CDR3 bases: TGTGCCAGTACCAAAACCGGGACAGATCGGAATCAGCCCCAGCATTTT. Protein: CASTKTGTDRNQPQHF.

Only one count was recorded for this clone. The chain employs TRBV9 and TRBJ2-5, with D tentatively TRBD2 (5 bases). Trimming left V 0 bases short and J 4 bases short, with 10 bases between. Per germline, CDR1 SGDLS and CDR2 YYNGEE. This CDR3 has 14 residues. CDR3 amino acids: CASSVVGVGETQYF. CDR3 nucleotides: TGTGCCAGCAGCGTAGTCGGGGTCGGAGAGACCCAGTACTTC.

The chain has TRBV28 and TRBJ2-3; 10 bases are a match to TRBD2. V lost 8 bases, J lost 4 bases, and 15 bases stayed unmatched. The CDR3 contains 17 residues. Germline V lookup: CDR1 MDHEN, CDR2 SYDVKM. Here the CDR3 reads CASGLESLAGDPDTQYF. Here the CDR3 DNA reads TGTGCCAGCGGCCTTGAATCGCTAGCGGGAGACCCAGATACGCAGTATTTT. The whole variable domain, remainder taken from reference TRBV28 and TRBJ2-3, is DVKVTQSSRYLVKRTGEKVFLECVQDMDHENMFWYRQDPGLGLRLIYFSYDVKMKEKGDIPEGYSVSREKKERFSLILESASTNQTSMYLCASGLESLAGDPDTQYFGPGTRLTVL.

The V call is TRBV30, the J call TRBJ1-5, with a possible D match to TRBD1 (6 bases). This CDR3 has 16 residues. Germline V gives CDR1 GTSNPN, CDR2 SVGIG (reference sequence). Trimming shortened V by 0 bases and J by 7 bases, and 19 bases separated the two germline ends. Written as DNA, the CDR3 is TGTGCCTGGAGTGTACGCGGGGGAGGGGGGCGACAGCCCCAGCATTTT. Translated: CAWSVRGGGGRQPQHF. Full variable domain (rest looked up from reference TRBV30 and TRBJ1-5): SQTIHQWPATLVQPVGSPLSLECTVEGTSNPNLYWYRQAAGRGLQLLFYSVGIGQISSEVPQNLSASRPQDRQFILSSKKLLLSDSGFYLCAWSVRGGGGRQPQHFGDGTRLSIL.

The chain links TRBV5-1 to TRBJ2-7; D is possibly TRBD1 (6 bases). The germline V gene encodes CDR1 SGHRS and CDR2 YFSETQ. CDR3 length: 15 amino acids. Between the trimmed V and J ends, which lost 0 bases and 3 bases, there was a span of 13 bases. CDR3: CASSLVRGTNYEQYF. CDR3 sequence (DNA): TGCGCCAGCAGCTTGGTTAGGGGGACAAACTACGAGCAGTACTTC.

The chain employs TRBV5-4 and TRBJ2-5; 13 nucleotides match TRBD2. Germline V gives CDR1 SGHNT, CDR2 YYREEE (reference sequence). J gave up 0 bases and V 4 bases, and 3 bases lay outside the gene matches. CDR3 length: 16 residues. The CDR3 protein is CASSTGLAGYQETQYF. For the CDR3, the DNA is TGTGCCAGCAGCACGGGACTAGCGGGATACCAAGAGACCCAGTACTTC.

The rearrangement links TRBV9 to TRBJ1-1; 10 bases line up with TRBD1. V lost 3 bases and J lost 3; bases outside the gene matches: 2. The CDR3 is 14 amino acids. Germline V gene lookup returns CDR1 SGDLS and CDR2 YYNGEE. CDR3 region: CASSEGTGDTEAFF. CDR3 DNA: TGTGCCAGCAGCGAGGGGACAGGGGACACTGAAGCTTTCTTT.

This chain uses TRBV30 with TRBJ1-6; TRBD1 is a possible D gene (5 bases). The V gene lost 4 bases and the J gene lost 8 bases, with 15 bases spanning the gap. The CDR3 covers 14 residues. Per the germline V gene, CDR1 is GTSNPN and CDR2 is SVGIG (reference sequence). This CDR3 is CAWIGWGGHSPLHF. CDR3 coding DNA: TGTGCCTGGATCGGATGGGGCGGTCATTCACCCCTCCACTTT. Looking up the rest from reference TRBV30 and TRBJ1-6 gives the full variable domain: SQTIHQWPATLVQPVGSPLSLECTVEGTSNPNLYWYRQAAGRGLQLLFYSVGIGQISSEVPQNLSASRPQDRQFILSSKKLLLSDSGFYLCAWIGWGGHSPLHFGNGTRLTVT.

This sequence joins TRBV2 and TRBJ2-1, with D unclear. This CDR3 spans 12 amino acids. V was trimmed by 8 bases and J by 5 bases, leaving 10 bases between them. Germline V gene lookup returns CDR1 SNHLY and CDR2 FYNNEI. The CDR3 region has the DNA TGTGCCAGCGACTTTCCGGACAATGAGCAGTTCTTC. Its protein is CASDFPDNEQFF.

The CDR3 DNA is TGCGCCAGCAGCTACGACAACACAGATACGCAGTATTTT. Translating gives CASSYDNTDTQYF. This chain links TRBV5-1 with TRBJ2-3; D remains ambiguous. Germline V gene lookup returns CDR1 SGHRS and CDR2 YFSETQ. V lost 3 bases and J 2 bases, leaving 7 bases between the germline ends. The CDR3 covers 13 residues.

The CDR3 protein is CASSTKTGTSGSTGELFF. The CDR3 DNA reads TGTGCCAGCAGCACAAAGACCGGGACTAGCGGGAGCACCGGGGAGCTGTTTTTT. The chain employs TRBV5-4 and TRBJ2-2; TRBD2 matches at 14 bases. After removal of 4 bases from V and 4 bases from J, the junction contained 9 bases not matched to a gene. Per germline, CDR1 SGHNT and CDR2 YYREEE (reference sequence). This CDR3 is 18 amino acids long.

The chain is built from TRBV9 and TRBJ2-1; 8 bases match TRBD1. There are 15 residues in the CDR3. V shed 5 bases, J shed 5 bases, and the junction held 9 bases outside the gene matches. From germline, CDR1 is SGDLS and CDR2 YYNGEE. CDR3 sequence reads: CASRSSETGDNEQFF. The CDR3 DNA reads as TGTGCCAGCAGGTCCAGCGAGACAGGGGACAATGAGCAGTTCTTC.

The CDR3 region has the DNA TGTGCCAGCTCATACAGGGAGAACGGCCACAATGAGCAGTTCTTC. Translation gives CASSYRENGHNEQFF. J is TRBJ2-1 and V is TRBV18; the D gene is possibly TRBD1 (6 bases). This CDR3 is 15 amino acids long. Germline CDR1 KGHSH, CDR2 LQKENI. The germline V and J ends were trimmed by 5 bases and 5 bases, with 16 bases remaining between them.

The chain couples TRBV30 to TRBJ2-3; 9 bases line up with TRBD2. This CDR3 comprises 16 residues. Germline lookup yields CDR1 GTSNPN and CDR2 SVGIG (reference sequence). V lost 1 base, J lost 1 base, and 6 bases stayed unmatched. CDR3 bases: TGTGCCTGGAGTGCCGGACTAGCGATCCGCACAGATACGCAGTATTTT. This gives the protein CAWSAGLAIRTDTQYF.

This rearrangement joins TRBV25-1 to TRBJ2-6; D gene ambiguous. This CDR3 comprises 14 residues. Trimming left V 6 bases short and J 0 bases short, with 6 bases between. Germline CDR1 is MGHDK and CDR2 is SYGVNS. CDR3 in amino acids: CASRSYSGANVLTF. As DNA, the CDR3 is TGTGCCAGCAGATCTTACTCTGGGGCCAACGTCCTGACTTTC.

This clone was seen a few times. This chain connects TRBV7-9 to TRBJ2-3; D possibly corresponds to TRBD2 (6 bases). Per the germline V gene, CDR1 is SEHNR and CDR2 is FQNEAQ (reference sequence). The CDR3 has 15 amino acids. Trimming left V 4 bases short and J 2 bases short, with 13 bases between. CDR3 nucleotide sequence: TGTGCCAGCAGCTCCTCTAGCGTATACACAGATACGCAGTATTTT. Translation gives CASSSSSVYTDTQYF.

This rearrangement joins TRBV27 to TRBJ2-7, with 7 bases matching TRBD1. V trimming: 7 bases; J trimming: 12 bases; junction bases outside the gene matches: 9. This CDR3 comprises 11 residues. Germline V CDR1 and CDR2: MNHEY, SMNVEV (reference sequence). The CDR3 region has the DNA TGTGCCAGCACCGCAGGGGGACCTATGTACTTC. Translating it yields CASTAGGPMYF.

The chain recombines TRBV29-1 with TRBJ2-4; TRBD1 is a possible D gene (5 bases). This CDR3 is built from 12 residues. The germline V gene encodes CDR1 SQVTM and CDR2 ANQGSEA. V dropped 3 bases and J dropped 3 bases, with 6 bases sitting between them. This CDR3 is CSVDDSKNIQYF. In DNA form, the CDR3 reads TGCAGCGTTGACGACAGCAAAAACATTCAGTACTTC.

This clone was counted only a few times. The V and J genes are TRBV5-1 and TRBJ2-3; 8 nucleotides align to TRBD2. V was clipped by 0 bases and J by 2 bases; unmatched bases: 5. Germline CDR1 and CDR2: SGHRS and YFSETQ. The CDR3 is 16 amino acids. The CDR3 sequence is CASSLGSGGTTDTQYF. CDR3 sequence (DNA): TGCGCCAGCAGCTTGGGCAGCGGGGGTACCACAGATACGCAGTATTTT. Combining the CDR3 with reference TRBV5-1 and TRBJ2-3 gives the whole variable domain KAGVTQTPRYLIKTRGQQVTLSCSPISGHRSVSWYQQTPGQGLQFLFEYFSETQRNKGNFPGRFSGRQFSNSRSEMNVSTLELGDSALYLCASSLGSGGTTDTQYFGPGTRLTVL.

The rearrangement joins TRBV21-1 to TRBJ1-5; no check of the table's D call, TRBD1, against the DNA was made. TRBV21-1 is noted as a pseudogene. The CDR3 contains 17 residues. CDR3 in amino acids: CASSKDGHRGSNQPQHF. The CDR3 DNA reads TGTGCCAGCAGCAAAGATGGTCACAGGGGTAGCAATCAGCCCCAGCATTTT.

The gene calls are TRBV6-5 and TRBJ2-7; 7 nucleotides match TRBD1. J was trimmed by 6 bases and V by 5 bases; bases with no gene match: 4. There are 12 residues in the CDR3. The germline V gene encodes CDR1 MNHEY and CDR2 SVGAGI. The CDR3 sequence is CASSPDRFEQYF. The DNA for the CDR3 is TGTGCCAGCAGTCCGGACAGGTTCGAGCAGTACTTC.

For this clone: The junction and the germline gene differ at one end; a read error may be behind it. The chain's CDR3 is CTSRGQKYEQYF. The DNA for the CDR3 is TGTACCAGCAGAGGACAGAAATACGAGCAGTACTTC. This chain joins TRBV6-1 and TRBJ2-7, with D possibly TRBD1 on 6 matching bases. The CDR3 is 12 residues long. CDR1 and CDR2 from the germline V gene are MNHNS and SASEGT.